The sequence of this TCR beta chain was determined in a study of memory CD4+ T cells and cytomegalovirus serostatus. CDR3 length: 15 amino acids. Between the trimmed V and J ends, which lost 0 bases and 7 bases, there was a span of 13 bases. Germline V gene lookup returns CDR1 MNHNY and CDR2 SVGAGI (reference sequence). Single viable CD3+CD4+CD8-CD45RO+ cells were sorted as the memory CD4+ T cells. TCRdb keeps only in-frame clones here, not all; method: immunoSEQ multiplex PCR. Of under 75,000 clones in the sample, less than 85% are singletons; the top ten hold approximately 0.53%. The chain carries TRBV6-6 and TRBJ2-1; D remains ambiguous. Sequencing was done on a sample of memory CD4+ T cells from blood. The clonotype was recovered from an adult in good health and CMV-seronegative. Some clones in this sample may be carry-over from other donors' samples. The CDR3 nucleotides read TGTGCCAGCAGTTACTCCGGAGCCCTAGGGAATGAGCAGTTCTTC. This codes for CASSYSGALGNEQFF.